This T cell receptor beta chain originates from a study of cytotoxic CD8 clonotypes in ibrutinib-treated CLL. Study results and limitations: While tracking circulating CD8+ T-cell counts, baseline clonality exceeded that of age-matched healthy donors.

PBMCs that had been cryopreserved were the source of roughly 2.2 micrograms of genomic DNA for TCR beta libraries. About this clone: The antigen is unknown.

Assay used: immunoSEQ multiplex PCR; TCRdb lists only in-frame clones, some missing. The data contain some 46,000 clones, 69% of them singletons. J gave up 1 base and V 4 bases, and 3 bases lay outside the gene matches. This CDR3 has 15 residues. CDR1 and CDR2 from the germline V gene are SGHRS and YFSETQ. The sample here was PBMCs, taken after 12 months of ibrutinib treatment. This TCR was sampled from a human donor with chronic lymphocytic leukemia. The chain joins TRBV5-1 to TRBJ2-3; 10 bases match TRBD2. The DNA of the CDR3 is TGCGCCAGCAGCACCGGACTAGCGGGCACAGATACGCAGTATTTT. This encodes CASSTGLAGTDTQYF.